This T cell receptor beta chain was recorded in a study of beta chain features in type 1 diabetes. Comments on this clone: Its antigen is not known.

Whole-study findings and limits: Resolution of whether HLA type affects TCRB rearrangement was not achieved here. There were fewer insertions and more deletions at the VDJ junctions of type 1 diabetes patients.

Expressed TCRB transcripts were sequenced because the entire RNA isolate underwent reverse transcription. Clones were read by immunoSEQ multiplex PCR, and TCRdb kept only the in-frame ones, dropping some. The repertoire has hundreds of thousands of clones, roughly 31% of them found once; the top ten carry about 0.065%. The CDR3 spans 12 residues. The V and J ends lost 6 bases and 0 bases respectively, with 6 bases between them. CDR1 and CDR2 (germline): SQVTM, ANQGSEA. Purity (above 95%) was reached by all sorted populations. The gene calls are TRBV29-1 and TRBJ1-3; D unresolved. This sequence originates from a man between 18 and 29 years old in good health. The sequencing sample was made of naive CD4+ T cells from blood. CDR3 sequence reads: CSVAISGNTIYF. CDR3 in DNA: TGCAGCGTCGCGATCTCTGGAAACACCATATATTTT.